One sample yielded the 15 T cell receptor beta chains listed below, sequenced in a study of PD-1 blockade in classical Hodgkin lymphoma. The time point was: cycle 4 day 1 (C4D1), after five to seven weeks of nivolumab. All patients experienced relapse after autologous stem cell transplantation, and brentuximab vedotin exposure was variable. After thawing, PBMCs were subjected to magnetic negative selection to isolate CD8+ T cells. Measured with immunoSEQ multiplex PCR; TCRdb has only the in-frame clones, and not every one. This sample has some 15,000 clones, with around 90% found just once. Sequenced here: CD8+ T cells from blood, sampled before the fourth cycle of nivolumab. The source is a human donor with classical Hodgkin lymphoma.

This chain links TRBV7-9 with TRBJ1-4; D gene ambiguous. V was clipped by 9 bases and J by 7 bases, with 15 bases between them. The CDR3 runs to 13 residues. Germline V gene sequence: CDR1 SEHNR, CDR2 FQNEAQ (reference sequence). As DNA, the CDR3 is TGTGCCAGTGGTGACCAACAGACTGAAAAACTGTTTTTT. Amino acids: CASGDQQTEKLFF.

The rearrangement links TRBV7-9 to TRBJ1-4, with 7 nucleotides matching TRBD1. The CDR3 runs to 14 residues. The germline V gene encodes CDR1 SEHNR and CDR2 FQNEAQ (reference sequence). J was trimmed by 8 bases and V by 4 bases; bases with no gene match: 7. The CDR3 reads CASSSTGPGEKLFF. Written as DNA, the CDR3 is TGTGCCAGCAGCTCGACAGGGCCGGGAGAAAAACTGTTTTTT.

This clone has just one count. V and J are TRBV6-6 and TRBJ2-7; 8 nucleotides line up with TRBD1. Germline CDR1 MNHNY, CDR2 SVGAGI (reference sequence). Trimming removed 6 bases from V and 5 bases from J; junction bases left unmatched: 12. The CDR3 sequence is 15 residues long. Here the CDR3 DNA reads TGTGCCAGCAGCCCCCAACTGGACAGGGTTAACGAGCAGTACTTC. This codes for CASSPQLDRVNEQYF.

V gene TRBV27 combines with J gene TRBJ2-1; 9 nucleotides line up with TRBD2. Germline CDR1 reads MNHEY; CDR2 reads SMNVEV (reference sequence). V lost 3 bases to trimming and J lost 2 bases; unmatched junction nucleotides: 8. The CDR3 covers 17 residues. The CDR3 DNA reads as TGTGCCAGCAGTTTTGTTGGGCGGGAGGGACCCTACAATGAGCAGTTCTTC. Its translation: CASSFVGREGPYNEQFF.

This chain joins TRBV2 and TRBJ2-7; D ambiguous. The ends were cut back, 4 bases at V and 3 bases at J, with 1 base in the middle. Germline CDR1 SNHLY, CDR2 FYNNEI. The CDR3 is 10 residues long. For the CDR3, the DNA is TGTGCCAGCAGTGGCTACGAGCAGTACTTC. Translated, it gives CASSGYEQYF.

The chain joins TRBV13 to TRBJ2-7, with D possibly being TRBD1 or TRBD2 (5 bases each). From germline, CDR1 is PRHDT and CDR2 FYEKMQ (reference sequence). CDR3 length: 14 residues. Trimming stripped 5 bases from V and 2 bases from J, with 13 bases between. The CDR3 sequence is CASSLGTATYEQYF. As DNA, the CDR3 is TGTGCCAGCAGCCTGGGGACGGCAACCTACGAGCAGTACTTC.

V usage is TRBV28 and J usage is TRBJ2-7; the D is unclear. This CDR3 is built from 12 residues. Germline V gives CDR1 MDHEN, CDR2 SYDVKM. V lost 6 bases, J lost 0 bases, and 6 bases lay in between. CDR3 loop: CASSTSSYEQYF. The CDR3 nucleotides read TGTGCCAGCAGCACAAGCTCCTACGAGCAGTACTTC.

CDR3 DNA: TGTGCCAGCAAAAATCAGGGTAGCAATCAGCCCCAGCATTTT. The encoded protein is CASKNQGSNQPQHF. The rearrangement uses TRBV27 and TRBJ1-5, with TRBD1 as a possible D gene (5 bases). This CDR3 is built from 14 residues. V lost 7 bases, J lost 0 bases, and 10 bases lay in between. Germline V lookup: CDR1 MNHEY, CDR2 SMNVEV (reference sequence).

The V gene is TRBV27, the J gene TRBJ2-1; D is possibly TRBD2 (5 bases). The germline V gene encodes CDR1 MNHEY and CDR2 SMNVEV (reference sequence). This CDR3 contains 14 residues. V was pared by 3 bases and J by 5 bases, with 11 bases between. DNA for the CDR3: TGTGCCAGCAGTTTGGTACTAGACGACAATGAGCAGTTCTTC. It is translated as CASSLVLDDNEQFF.

V gene TRBV4-1 combines with J gene TRBJ2-3; D is unresolved. The V end was cut by 1 base, the J end by 6 bases, with 11 bases between. Germline loops: CDR1 MGHRA, CDR2 YSYEKL. The CDR3 has 14 amino acids. The CDR3 DNA follows: TGCGCCAGCAGCCAAGCGTCCCTCCCGGATACGCAGTATTTT. Translation: CASSQASLPDTQYF.

The chain couples TRBV5-1 to TRBJ2-5; D ambiguous. The ends were cut back, 0 bases at V and 3 bases at J, with 6 bases in the middle. Germline V gene lookup returns CDR1 SGHRS and CDR2 YFSETQ. This CDR3 comprises 13 residues. CDR3 coding DNA: TGCGCCAGCAGCTTGGCGCAGAAAGAGACCCAGTACTTC. This gives the protein CASSLAQKETQYF.

This chain links TRBV7-6 with TRBJ2-2; possible D gene TRBD2, 6 bases. The germline V gene encodes CDR1 SGHVS and CDR2 FNYEAQ. V lost 6 bases to trimming and J lost 2 bases, with 13 bases between them. This CDR3 has 15 amino acids. In DNA, the CDR3 is TGTGCCAGCAGGTTTGGGACTGTCAACACCGGGGAGCTGTTTTTT. Protein product: CASRFGTVNTGELFF.

The rearrangement links TRBV13 to TRBJ2-7, with D perhaps matching TRBD2 (6 bases). This CDR3 spans 15 amino acids. From germline, CDR1 is PRHDT and CDR2 FYEKMQ (reference sequence). V was cut by 5 bases and J by 6 bases, with 20 bases left in between. CDR3 residues: CASSALGAGLAEQYF. The CDR3 nucleotides are TGTGCCAGCAGCGCCCTAGGAGCGGGTCTAGCCGAGCAGTACTTC.

This clone was seen only once. This chain connects TRBV28 to TRBJ2-3, with TRBD2 matching 9 bases. Germline lookup yields CDR1 MDHEN and CDR2 SYDVKM. V gave up 7 bases and J gave up 0 bases; unmatched junction bases: 14. The CDR3 extends over 18 amino acids. The CDR3 region has the DNA TGTGCCAGCACCAAAGCGGGAGGCGTCTATTTAAGCACAGATACGCAGTATTTT. Its protein is CASTKAGGVYLSTDTQYF. The full variable domain, with the rest looked up from reference TRBV28 and TRBJ2-3, is DVKVTQSSRYLVKRTGEKVFLECVQDMDHENMFWYRQDPGLGLRLIYFSYDVKMKEKGDIPEGYSVSREKKERFSLILESASTNQTSMYLCASTKAGGVYLSTDTQYFGPGTRLTVL.

This clone was seen a single time. As DNA, the CDR3 is TGTGCCAGCAGCCAAGGAGAGGCCCCTCTCCCGCGGGAGCAGTTCTTC. Translating it yields CASSQGEAPLPREQFF. The chain combines TRBV4-2 with TRBJ2-1; D is unclear. Per germline, CDR1 LGHNA and CDR2 YNFKEQ. CDR3 length: 16 amino acids. Trimming took 1 base from V and 10 from J, leaving 20 bases between them.